The 25 T cell receptor beta chains listed next were all sequenced from one sample in a study of shared T cell receptors in the human thymus. The protocol was immunoSEQ multiplex PCR, while the TCRdb copy is restricted to in-frame clones and leaves out a portion. The data show 700,000 or so clones, around 85% seen once. In addition, the sample was reused for a study of human thymus T cells.

The sample comprised thymocytes. These receptor sequences come from a girl less than two years old with a congenital heart defect.

The chain carries TRBV11-2 and TRBJ1-2; D might be TRBD1 (5 bases). This CDR3 contains 13 residues. V lost 5 bases, J lost 8 bases, and 15 bases lay in between. Per germline, CDR1 SGHAT and CDR2 FQNNGV. The CDR3 coding sequence is TGTGCCAGCAGCAAAGAGTCAGGGATGGGCTACACCTTC. It yields the protein CASSKESGMGYTF.

The chain has TRBV4-1 and TRBJ1-5; TRBD1 agrees at 12 bases. This CDR3 has 20 residues. Germline V lookup: CDR1 MGHRA, CDR2 YSYEKL. Unmatched junction bases numbered 10, after V lost 1 base and J lost 0 bases. CDR3 protein: CASSQGGRDRGQHSNQPQHF. The CDR3 DNA is TGCGCCAGCAGCCAAGGTGGTCGGGACAGGGGGCAACATAGCAATCAGCCCCAGCATTTT.

V and J are TRBV7-9 and TRBJ1-2; 8 positions agree with TRBD1. V was pared by 1 base and J by 7 bases, with 5 bases of the junction left unmatched. The CDR3 length is 14 residues. Germline V gene lookup returns CDR1 SEHNR and CDR2 FQNEAQ (reference sequence). The CDR3 DNA sequence: TGTGCCAGCAGCTTAGACCGGCAGGGGGCTGGCTACACCTTC. Protein sequence: CASSLDRQGAGYTF.

V gene TRBV9 combines with J gene TRBJ1-3, with a tentative D call TRBD1 (5 bases). There are 15 residues in the CDR3. Trimming pared 1 base from V and 1 base from J, leaving 9 bases between. Per the germline V gene, CDR1 is SGDLS and CDR2 is YYNGEE. CDR3 loop: CASSVSGSSGNTIYF. For the CDR3, the DNA is TGTGCCAGCAGCGTATCAGGGTCGTCTGGAAACACCATATATTTT.

The chain employs TRBV6-5 and TRBJ2-2; perhaps TRBD1 as D (6 bases). The germline V gene encodes CDR1 MNHEY and CDR2 SVGAGI. This CDR3 contains 15 residues. V lost 2 bases to trimming and J lost 7 bases, with 14 bases between them. The CDR3 loop reads CASSYGRTVNGELFF. The CDR3, as DNA: TGTGCCAGCAGTTACGGAAGGACAGTCAACGGGGAGCTGTTTTTT.

V and J are TRBV4-3 and TRBJ1-3, with TRBD1 matching over 7 bases. V lost 4 bases to trimming and J lost 2 bases; unmatched junction nucleotides: 8. This CDR3 is 16 amino acids long. Per germline, CDR1 LGHNA and CDR2 YSLEER. CDR3 nucleotides: TGCGCCAGCAGCCCGGCGAAGGGGGCCACTGGAAACACCATATATTTT. It yields the protein CASSPAKGATGNTIYF.

V is TRBV13 and J is TRBJ2-5; 7 nucleotides match TRBD2. The germline V gene encodes CDR1 PRHDT and CDR2 FYEKMQ (reference sequence). The CDR3 is made up of 16 amino acids. After removal of 5 bases from V and 4 bases from J, the junction contained 13 bases not matched to a gene. This CDR3 is CASSPLDGGMGETQYF. Written as DNA, the CDR3 is TGTGCCAGCAGCCCCCTCGACGGGGGGATGGGAGAGACCCAGTACTTC.

The chain recombines TRBV5-1 with TRBJ1-6; 7 positions match TRBD1. CDR3 length: 17 amino acids. The germline gives CDR1 SGHRS, CDR2 YFSETQ. V shed 4 bases, J shed 8 bases, and the junction held 15 bases outside the gene matches. Here the CDR3 DNA reads TGCGCCAGCAGCCTGGGACAGCCCCTGGCCCATCATTCACCCCTCCACTTT. Amino acids: CASSLGQPLAHHSPLHF.

This chain joins TRBV5-1 and TRBJ2-5; 8 bases are a match to TRBD2. Germline CDR1 reads SGHRS; CDR2 reads YFSETQ. This CDR3 spans 16 amino acids. Unmatched junction bases numbered 7, after V lost 1 base and J lost 2 bases. This chain's CDR3 is CASSLLPGGAQETQYF. The CDR3 DNA reads as TGCGCCAGCAGCTTGTTGCCCGGGGGGGCTCAAGAGACCCAGTACTTC.

This chain connects TRBV2 to TRBJ2-7; the match to TRBD1 covers 7 bases. V shed 8 bases and J 6 bases; nucleotides not matched to a gene: 19. The CDR3 contains 16 residues. Germline loops: CDR1 SNHLY, CDR2 FYNNEI. This CDR3 reads CASGGRRRGRLCEQYF. The CDR3 coding sequence is TGTGCCAGCGGTGGACGGCGTAGGGGGCGATTATGCGAGCAGTACTTC.

The rearrangement links TRBV2 to TRBJ1-4; D is possibly TRBD1 (5 bases). Trimming pared 7 bases from V and 7 bases from J, leaving 22 bases between. The CDR3 contains 16 residues. Germline CDR1 reads SNHLY; CDR2 reads FYNNEI. The CDR3 protein is CASTKGKMALGEKLFF. The CDR3 DNA sequence: TGTGCCAGCACCAAGGGGAAAATGGCATTGGGTGAAAAACTGTTTTTT.

The chain employs TRBV6-4 and TRBJ2-1; no clear D. CDR1 MRHNA and CDR2 SNTAGT come from the germline V gene. V shed 0 bases and J shed 10 bases, with 10 bases lying between them. The length of the CDR3 is 13 residues. CDR3 sequence (DNA): TGTGCCAGCAGTGACTCTACCCCCGGGGAGCAGTTCTTC. Translating it yields CASSDSTPGEQFF.

The chain carries TRBV27 and TRBJ1-2; maybe TRBD1 (5 bases). The CDR3 spans 13 residues. Germline V lookup: CDR1 MNHEY, CDR2 SMNVEV (reference sequence). The V and J ends lost 10 bases and 6 bases respectively, with 18 bases between them. The CDR3 reads CAIRTGLQNGYTF. As DNA, the CDR3 is TGTGCCATCAGAACAGGATTACAGAATGGCTACACCTTC.

V and J are TRBV13 and TRBJ2-5, with D perhaps TRBD2 (6 bases). CDR3 length: 16 amino acids. V lost 5 bases, J lost 3 bases, and 19 bases lay in between. Germline CDR1 and CDR2: PRHDT and FYEKMQ (reference sequence). CDR3 sequence: CASSPIGASVEETQYF. The CDR3 DNA is TGTGCCAGCAGCCCCATCGGCGCTAGCGTTGAAGAGACCCAGTACTTC.

The chain uses TRBV7-9 and TRBJ1-4; possibly TRBD1 for D (5 bases). Germline V CDR1 and CDR2: SEHNR, FQNEAQ (reference sequence). The germline V and J ends were trimmed by 4 bases and 5 bases, with 11 bases remaining between them. The CDR3 spans 14 residues. The CDR3 here is CASSSGRLNEKLFF. In DNA form, the CDR3 reads TGTGCCAGCAGCTCAGGGCGACTGAATGAAAAACTGTTTTTT. Complete variable domain (other parts from reference TRBV7-9 and TRBJ1-4): DTGVSQNPRHKITKRGQNVTFRCDPISEHNRLYWYRQTLGQGPEFLTYFQNEAQLEKSRLLSDRFSAERPKGSFSTLEIQRTEQGDSAMYLCASSSGRLNEKLFFGSGTQLSVL.

The gene calls are TRBV7-9 and TRBJ2-3; 8 bases fit TRBD2. Germline CDR1 is SEHNR and CDR2 is FQNEAQ (reference sequence). This CDR3 comprises 16 residues. V lost 1 base, J lost 2 bases, and 5 bases stayed unmatched. The CDR3 protein is CASSLVPRGVTDTQYF. CDR3 sequence (DNA): TGTGCCAGCAGCTTAGTTCCGCGGGGGGTCACAGATACGCAGTATTTT.

The CDR3 reads CASSRTSGGATDTQYF. The CDR3 region has the DNA TGTGCCAGCAGCCGGACTAGCGGGGGGGCGACAGATACGCAGTATTTT. This rearrangement joins TRBV27 to TRBJ2-3, with TRBD2 matching over 15 bases. CDR3 size: 16 residues. Germline values: CDR1 MNHEY, CDR2 SMNVEV (reference sequence). V gave up 6 bases and J gave up 3 bases; unmatched junction bases: 4.

CDR3 sequence reads: CASSSRGTGNSPLHF. The CDR3 DNA reads as TGTGCCAGCAGTTCCAGGGGGACGGGAAATTCACCCCTCCACTTT. The chain joins TRBV6-6 to TRBJ1-6; 7 bases are a match to TRBD1. The V gene end was trimmed by 4 bases and the J gene end by 7 bases; junction bases not matched to a gene: 7. CDR1 and CDR2 from the germline V gene are MNHNY and SVGAGI (reference sequence). This CDR3 has 15 residues.

The chain recombines TRBV27 with TRBJ1-2, with D possibly TRBD1 on 5 matching bases. This CDR3 is built from 13 residues. The germline gives CDR1 MNHEY, CDR2 SMNVEV (reference sequence). V was trimmed by 4 bases and J by 3 bases, leaving 9 bases between them. In DNA, the CDR3 is TGTGCCAGCAGTTGGGGCGCCCACTATGGCTACACCTTC. Translation gives CASSWGAHYGYTF.

V usage is TRBV5-1 and J usage is TRBJ1-3, with a tentative D call TRBD1 (6 bases). The CDR3 sequence is 15 residues long. Germline CDR1 is SGHRS and CDR2 is YFSETQ. V lost 2 bases and J 2 bases, leaving 11 bases between the germline ends. The CDR3 region is CASSLAGTTGNTIYF. The CDR3 nucleotides read TGCGCCAGCAGCTTAGCGGGGACAACTGGAAACACCATATATTTT.

The V call is TRBV4-1, the J call TRBJ1-1; D uncertain. The CDR3 is 14 amino acids. The V end lost 0 bases, the J end lost 3 bases, and 8 bases lay between the germline ends. CDR1 is MGHRA and CDR2 is YSYEKL in the germline V gene. This CDR3 is CASSQDRQDTEAFF. The CDR3 DNA reads as TGCGCCAGCAGCCAAGATCGCCAGGACACTGAAGCTTTCTTT.

This clone was found once. V and J are TRBV6-5 and TRBJ1-3; no reliable D call. Germline loops: CDR1 MNHEY, CDR2 SVGAGI. Trimming removed 1 base from V and 9 bases from J, with 19 bases in between. The CDR3 length is 16 residues. CDR3 sequence reads: CASSYWQAPKAGTIYF. The CDR3 nucleotides are TGTGCCAGCAGTTACTGGCAGGCCCCGAAAGCGGGCACCATATATTTT.

J is TRBJ1-2 and V is TRBV19; TRBD1 aligns across 12 bases. The V gene end was trimmed by 6 bases and the J gene end by 3 bases; junction bases not matched to a gene: 14. CDR3 length: 18 amino acids. Germline lookup yields CDR1 LNHDA and CDR2 SQIVND (reference sequence). The chain's CDR3 is CASSQGVPGTGGDYGYTF. The CDR3, as DNA: TGTGCCAGTAGCCAAGGGGTCCCCGGGACAGGGGGCGACTATGGCTACACCTTC.

The V call is TRBV10-3, the J call TRBJ1-1; D might be TRBD1 (5 bases). This CDR3 comprises 19 residues. Germline V gene lookup returns CDR1 ENHRY and CDR2 SYGVKD. The germline V and J ends were trimmed by 0 bases and 3 bases, with 23 bases remaining between them. Here the CDR3 DNA reads TGTGCCATCAGTGAGTCGATGCTGGGGGGGGAAGGAGAATACACTGAAGCTTTCTTT. Its translation is CAISESMLGGEGEYTEAFF.

This sequence joins TRBV29-1 and TRBJ2-1, with TRBD2 as a possible D gene (6 bases). CDR1 and CDR2 (germline): SQVTM, ANQGSEA. This CDR3 is 13 amino acids long. Trimming removed 3 bases from V and 4 bases from J, with 10 bases in between. CDR3 residues: CSVEGGRYNEQFF. DNA of the CDR3: TGCAGCGTTGAGGGGGGACGATACAATGAGCAGTTCTTC.